This passage covers 3 T cell receptor beta chains from one sample sequenced in a study of T cell changes during pregnancy in multiple sclerosis. Here immunoSEQ multiplex PCR was the method, and the copy in TCRdb shows in-frame clones only, minus some. Of tens of thousands of clones in the sample, approximately 91% were seen once. The material sequenced was peripheral blood, taken in the second trimester of pregnancy. The receptors were gathered from a female donor in good health, enrolled as a control in a pregnancy study.

A word on this clone: The junction departs from germline at one end; a sequencing error may be responsible. Other DNA sequences within the sample encode an identical CDR3. This chain connects TRBV28 to TRBJ2-6, with D possibly being TRBD1 (5 bases). The germline CDR1 and CDR2 sequences are MDHEN and SYDVKM. CDR3 length: 16 residues. CDR3 coding DNA: TGCGCCAGCAGTTTAACGACAGTCTCTGGGGCCAACGTCCTGACTTTC. Its protein is CASSLTTVSGANVLTF.

This rearrangement joins TRBV25-1 to TRBJ2-3; 12 nucleotides match TRBD2. The CDR3 is 16 amino acids. Germline lookup yields CDR1 MGHDK and CDR2 SYGVNS. The V segment lost 2 bases and the J segment 6 bases; nucleotides outside the gene matches: 6. The CDR3 reads CASSEPLAGGLDTQYF. CDR3 sequence (DNA): TGTGCCAGCAGTGAACCCCTAGCGGGAGGGCTGGATACGCAGTATTTT.

V and J are TRBV7-2 and TRBJ2-1; 13 positions agree with TRBD2. Germline V gene sequence: CDR1 SGHTA, CDR2 FQGNSA. The CDR3 extends over 15 amino acids. The V gene end was trimmed by 5 bases and the J gene end by 8 bases; junction bases not matched to a gene: 6. Here the CDR3 reads CASSKGLAGTDEQFF. The CDR3 DNA follows: TGTGCCAGCAGCAAGGGACTAGCGGGAACGGATGAGCAGTTCTTC.